A selection of T cell receptor beta chains follows, all from one sample in a study of cytomegalovirus exposure and HLA in healthy donors. TCRdb's copy holds only in-frame clones and misses some; the assay was immunoSEQ multiplex PCR. The sample gives 150,000 or so clones, about 70% of which show up once; approximately 7% is in the top ten. Sequencing was performed on PBMCs. The receptor source for this set is a male donor in good health and CMV-seronegative. Both conserved end residues are part of each CDR3. A D gene is named only where the DNA matches it firmly. A clone size is listed for some rows: how often the clone was seen (once, few, many), or a class if it is expanded.

d_call | clone_size | j_call | v_call | cdr3_aa | cdr3_nt
- | - | TRBJ2-5 | TRBV27 | CASATLEETQYF | TGTGCCAGCGCAACTCTAGAAGAGACCCAGTACTTC
- | - | TRBJ2-3 | TRBV27 | CASSRSASARDTQYF | TGTGCCAGCAGTCGGTCGGCTAGCGCGAGAGATACGCAGTATTTT
TRBD1 | - | TRBJ2-3 | TRBV5-1 | CASSIGQGTDTQYF | TGCGCCAGCAGCATCGGACAGGGGACAGATACGCAGTATTTT
- | - | TRBJ1-1 | TRBV27 | CASTRGEGYTEAFF | TGTGCCAGCACCCGAGGAGAAGGCTACACTGAAGCTTTCTTT
- | few | TRBJ1-1 | TRBV7-3 | CASSFGGGNTEAFF | TGTGCCAGCAGCTTCGGGGGAGGAAACACTGAAGCTTTCTTT
TRBD1 | - | TRBJ1-1 | TRBV19 | CASRSTGEQVEAFF | TGTGCCAGTAGATCGACAGGGGAGCAAGTTGAAGCTTTCTTT
TRBD1 | once | TRBJ1-1 | TRBV7-2 | CASSLEGDRQSGEAFF | TGTGCCAGCAGCTTAGAGGGGGACAGGCAATCGGGTGAAGCTTTCTTT
TRBD2 | - | TRBJ2-7 | TRBV11-2 | CASSSLAGGPYEQYF | TGTGCCAGCAGCTCCCTAGCGGGAGGCCCCTACGAGCAGTACTTC
- | few | TRBJ2-7 | TRBV6-1 | CASRGFSAGHSFGEQYF | TGTGCCAGCCGTGGTTTCTCAGCGGGACATTCCTTCGGGGAGCAGTACTTC
- | once | TRBJ1-1 | TRBV7-2 | CASRGQKNTEAFF | TGTGCCAGCAGAGGACAGAAGAACACTGAAGCTTTCTTT
- | - | TRBJ2-4 | TRBV19 | CASSIARTDSKNIQYF | TGTGCCAGTAGTATAGCCCGGACAGACTCCAAAAACATTCAGTACTTC
- | - | TRBJ1-5 | TRBV30 | CAWSVRSTGYRQPQHF | TGTGCCTGGAGTGTACGATCAACAGGGTATCGTCAGCCCCAGCATTTT
- | once | TRBJ2-3 | TRBV5-1 | CASSLELRGPSDTQYF | TGCGCCAGCAGCTTGGAGTTGCGGGGGCCTTCAGATACGCAGTATTTT
TRBD1 | - | TRBJ2-2 | TRBV7-9 | CAPSQDRPNTGELFF | TGTGCCCCGAGTCAGGACAGGCCGAACACCGGGGAGCTGTTTTTT
TRBD1 | few | TRBJ2-7 | TRBV6-1 | CASSENRGLSYEQYF | TGTGCCAGCAGTGAAAACAGGGGCCTCTCCTACGAGCAGTACTTC
- | few | TRBJ1-1 | TRBV14 | CASSLNQGSYPNTEAFF | TGTGCCAGCAGCCTTAACCAGGGGTCGTACCCAAACACTGAAGCTTTCTTT
TRBD1 | - | TRBJ2-7 | TRBV5-6 | CASRNAGQGAAYEQYF | TGTGCCAGCAGAAACGCGGGACAGGGGGCCGCCTACGAGCAGTACTTC
- | - | TRBJ2-7 | TRBV7-9 | CSSSLGGAGGEYEQYF | TGTTCCAGCAGCTTAGGGGGGGCAGGGGGAGAATACGAGCAGTACTTC
TRBD1 | - | TRBJ2-7 | TRBV5-1 | CASSLLGGEVSDEQYF | TGCGCCAGCAGCTTGTTAGGGGGCGAAGTGTCGGACGAGCAGTACTTC
- | - | TRBJ2-5 | TRBV6-1 | CASTYIWGEQETQYF | TGTGCCAGCACCTACATCTGGGGGGAACAAGAGACCCAGTACTTC
TRBD1 | - | TRBJ2-3 | TRBV7-2 | CASSRTGNTQYF | TGTGCCAGCAGCCGGACAGGGAATACGCAGTATTTT
TRBD2 | - | TRBJ2-7 | TRBV7-9 | CASSHLAGGGDYEQYF | TGTGCCAGCAGCCACCTAGCGGGAGGGGGTGATTACGAGCAGTACTTC
TRBD2 | - | TRBJ2-1 | TRBV28 | CASSSGGLQLSYNEQFF | TGTGCCAGCAGCTCTGGGGGACTACAGCTTTCTTACAATGAGCAGTTCTTC
- | once | TRBJ2-3 | TRBV5-1 | CASSFRSGQSTDTQYF | TGCGCCAGCAGCTTCCGAAGCGGGCAGAGCACAGATACGCAGTATTTT
TRBD2 | - | TRBJ2-1 | TRBV28 | CASSLSGPSGRDEQFF | TGTGCCAGCAGTTTATCCGGGCCTAGCGGGAGGGATGAGCAGTTCTTC
TRBD1 | - | TRBJ1-2 | TRBV4-3 | CASSQGGQAIYGYTF | TGCGCCAGCAGCCAAGGGGGACAGGCTATCTATGGCTACACCTTC
TRBD2 | - | TRBJ2-3 | TRBV4-1 | CASSQVGRGDTQYF | TGCGCCAGCAGCCAAGTAGGGAGGGGAGATACGCAGTATTTT
TRBD1 | - | TRBJ1-1 | TRBV7-9 | CASSVRQGGRTEAFF | TGTGCCAGCAGCGTCCGACAGGGGGGCCGGACTGAAGCTTTCTTT
- | - | TRBJ2-2 | TRBV9 | CASSVAPDSPNTGELFF | TGTGCCAGCAGCGTAGCCCCCGACAGCCCGAACACCGGGGAGCTGTTTTTT
- | - | TRBJ2-5 | TRBV6-5 | CASSVNGETQYF | TGTGCCAGCTCGGTAAACGGAGAGACCCAGTACTTC
TRBD1 | - | TRBJ1-5 | TRBV7-9 | CSSSLAVGTGDGSAQHF | TGTTCCAGCAGCTTAGCCGTCGGGACAGGGGACGGTTCGGCCCAGCATTTT
- | - | TRBJ2-7 | TRBV5-3 | CARSHLTRYEQYF | TGTGCCAGAAGCCACCTAACGCGCTACGAGCAGTACTTC
- | once | TRBJ1-1 | TRBV28 | CASSRTLRGLNTEAFF | TGTGCCAGCAGTCGTACTCTTAGGGGCTTGAACACTGAAGCTTTCTTT
TRBD1 | - | TRBJ1-5 | TRBV2 | CASSGDRARSNQPQHF | TGTGCCAGCAGTGGGGACAGGGCGAGGAGCAATCAGCCCCAGCATTTT
- | - | TRBJ2-2 | TRBV19 | CASSIELVHTGELFF | TGTGCCAGTAGTATAGAGCTAGTACACACCGGGGAGCTGTTTTTT
TRBD2 | - | TRBJ2-5 | TRBV30 | CASARLAGVETQYF | TGTGCCTCCGCCCGACTAGCGGGAGTAGAGACCCAGTACTTC
- | - | TRBJ1-1 | TRBV5-4 | CASSSTANTEAFF | TGTGCCAGCAGCTCGACAGCGAACACTGAAGCTTTCTTT
- | - | TRBJ1-6 | TRBV6-5 | CASSYTVGGNSPLHF | TGTGCCAGCAGTTACACAGTTGGTGGCAATTCACCCCTCCACTTT
- | - | TRBJ1-2 | TRBV5-5 | CASSLDGVGYTF | TGTGCCAGCAGCTTGGACGGGGTCGGCTACACCTTC
- | - | TRBJ1-6 | TRBV5-8 | CASSPQFGQFSDSPLHF | TGTGCCAGCAGCCCTCAATTTGGACAGTTTTCGGATTCACCCCTCCACTTT